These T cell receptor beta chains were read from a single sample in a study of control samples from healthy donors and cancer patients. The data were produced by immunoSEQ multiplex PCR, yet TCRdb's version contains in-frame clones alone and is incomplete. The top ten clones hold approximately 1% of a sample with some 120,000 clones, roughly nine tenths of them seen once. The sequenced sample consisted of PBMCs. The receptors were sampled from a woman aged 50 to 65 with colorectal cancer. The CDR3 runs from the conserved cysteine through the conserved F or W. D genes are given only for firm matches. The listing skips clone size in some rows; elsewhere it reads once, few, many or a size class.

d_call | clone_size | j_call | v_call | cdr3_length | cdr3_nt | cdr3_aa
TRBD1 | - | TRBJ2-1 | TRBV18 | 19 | TGTGCCAGCTCACCACGCGTACCGGGACAGGAATTTTCCTACAATGAGCAGTTCTTC | CASSPRVPGQEFSYNEQFF
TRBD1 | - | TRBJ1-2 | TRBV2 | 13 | TGTGCCAGACTAGCGGACAGGGGAGGTGGCTACACCTTC | CARLADRGGGYTF
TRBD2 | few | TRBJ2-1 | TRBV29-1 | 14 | TGCAGCGTCGGAAAGCGGGGGGGTTACAATGAGCAGTTCTTC | CSVGKRGGYNEQFF
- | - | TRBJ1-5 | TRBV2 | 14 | TGTGCCAGCAGTGAACTAGTGAGCAATCAGCCCCAGCATTTT | CASSELVSNQPQHF
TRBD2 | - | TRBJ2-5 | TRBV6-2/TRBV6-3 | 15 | TGTGCCAGCAGTTACCCCGGACTAGCGGGGGAGACCCAGTACTTC | CASSYPGLAGETQYF
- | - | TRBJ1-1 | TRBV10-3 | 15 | TGTGCCATCAGTGAGTCGGGGCTGAGGAACACTGAAGCTTTCTTT | CAISESGLRNTEAFF
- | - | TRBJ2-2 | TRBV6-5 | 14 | TGTGCCAGCGAAGATACTGGGTATAACGGGGAGCTGTTTTTT | CASEDTGYNGELFF
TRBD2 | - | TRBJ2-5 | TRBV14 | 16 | TGTGCCAGCAGCCAACGCCGTACCGGGACTAGGGAGACCCAGTACTTC | CASSQRRTGTRETQYF
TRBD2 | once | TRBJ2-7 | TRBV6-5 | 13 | TGTGCCAGCGGCTCTAGCGGGAGAATAGAGCAGTACTTC | CASGSSGRIEQYF
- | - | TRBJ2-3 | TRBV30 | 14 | TGTGCCTGGAGTGTAGGAGGGTCGGGGAATACGCAGTATTTT | CAWSVGGSGNTQYF
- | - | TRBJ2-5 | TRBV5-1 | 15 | TGCGCCAGCAGCCGCCGGGGGGACACCCAAGAGACCCAGTACTTC | CASSRRGDTQETQYF
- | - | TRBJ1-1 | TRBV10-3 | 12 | TGTGCCATCAGTGAGGAGGGGACTGAAGCTTTCTTT | CAISEEGTEAFF
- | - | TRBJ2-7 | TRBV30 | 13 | TGTGCCTGGAGTTCCCGGACATCCTACGAGCAGTACTTC | CAWSSRTSYEQYF
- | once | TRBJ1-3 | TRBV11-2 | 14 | TGTGCCAGCAGCTTGACGGCCACTGGAAACACCATATATTTT | CASSLTATGNTIYF